The sequence of this T cell receptor beta chain was determined in a study of PD-L1 blockade in urothelial cancer. As to time point: peripheral blood 6 weeks after treatment start. This CDR3 has 17 amino acids. From germline, CDR1 is SGHVS and CDR2 FQNEAQ. Trimming cost V 1 base and J 6 bases; bases outside gene matches: 9. Clones were read by immunoSEQ multiplex PCR, and TCRdb kept only the in-frame ones, dropping some. The sample shows about 30,000 clones, about four fifths of them seen only once. The sequencing used PBMCs, collected around atezolizumab (anti-PD-L1) treatment. This receptor was taken from a man in his 70s with urothelial cancer. This chain connects TRBV7-8 to TRBJ2-3; 11 bases line up with TRBD1. In DNA, the CDR3 is TGTGCCAGCAGCTTAGATACGGACAGGGGGCGTCGGGATACGCAGTATTTT. It specifies CASSLDTDRGRRDTQYF.